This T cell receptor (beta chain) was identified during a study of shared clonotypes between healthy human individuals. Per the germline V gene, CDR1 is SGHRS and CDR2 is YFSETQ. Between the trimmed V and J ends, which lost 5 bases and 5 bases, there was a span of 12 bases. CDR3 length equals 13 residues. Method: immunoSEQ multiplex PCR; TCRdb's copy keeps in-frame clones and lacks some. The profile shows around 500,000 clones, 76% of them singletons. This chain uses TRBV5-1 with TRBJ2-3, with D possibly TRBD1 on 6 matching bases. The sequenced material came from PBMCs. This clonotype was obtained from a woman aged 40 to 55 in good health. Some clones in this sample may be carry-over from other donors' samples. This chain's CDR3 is CASRRAGEDTQYF. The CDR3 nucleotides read TGCGCCAGCAGGAGGGCAGGGGAAGATACGCAGTATTTT.